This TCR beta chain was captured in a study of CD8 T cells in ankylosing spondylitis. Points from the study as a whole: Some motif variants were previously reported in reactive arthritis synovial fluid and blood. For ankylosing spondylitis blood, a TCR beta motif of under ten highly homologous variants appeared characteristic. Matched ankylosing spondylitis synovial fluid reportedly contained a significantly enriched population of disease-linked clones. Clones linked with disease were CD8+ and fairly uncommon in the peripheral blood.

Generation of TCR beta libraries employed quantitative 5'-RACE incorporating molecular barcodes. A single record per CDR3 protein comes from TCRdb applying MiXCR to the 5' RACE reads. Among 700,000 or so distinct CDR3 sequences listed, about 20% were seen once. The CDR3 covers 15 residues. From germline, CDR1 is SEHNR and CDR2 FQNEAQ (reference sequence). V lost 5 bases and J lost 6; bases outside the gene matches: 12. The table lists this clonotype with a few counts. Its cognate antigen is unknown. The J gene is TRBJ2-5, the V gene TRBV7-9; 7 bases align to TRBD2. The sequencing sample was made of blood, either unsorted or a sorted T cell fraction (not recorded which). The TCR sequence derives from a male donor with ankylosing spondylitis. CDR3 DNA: TGTGCCAGCAGCGCCTCAGCGGGGTTCGTCAAGACCCAGTACTTC. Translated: CASSASAGFVKTQYF.